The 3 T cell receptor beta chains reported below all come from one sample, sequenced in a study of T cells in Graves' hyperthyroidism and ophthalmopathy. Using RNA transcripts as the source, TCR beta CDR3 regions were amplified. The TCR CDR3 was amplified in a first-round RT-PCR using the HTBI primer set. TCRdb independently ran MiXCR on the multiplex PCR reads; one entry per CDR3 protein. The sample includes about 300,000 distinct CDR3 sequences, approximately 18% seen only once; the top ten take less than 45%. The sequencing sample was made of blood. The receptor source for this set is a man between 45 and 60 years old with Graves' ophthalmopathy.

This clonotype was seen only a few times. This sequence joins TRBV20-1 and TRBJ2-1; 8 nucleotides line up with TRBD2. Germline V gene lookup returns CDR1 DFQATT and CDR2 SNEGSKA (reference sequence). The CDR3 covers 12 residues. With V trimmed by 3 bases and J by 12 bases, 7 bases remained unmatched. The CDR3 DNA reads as TGCAGTGCTAGGCCGGGGGGGGCCCTGCAGTTCTTC. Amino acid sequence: CSARPGGALQFF.

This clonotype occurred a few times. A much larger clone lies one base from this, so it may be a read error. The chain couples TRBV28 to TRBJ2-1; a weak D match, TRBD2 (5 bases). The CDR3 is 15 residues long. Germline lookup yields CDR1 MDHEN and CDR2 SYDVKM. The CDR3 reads CTSSPHDGKANEQFF. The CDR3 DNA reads TGTACCAGCAGTCCCCATGACGGGAAGGCCAATGAGCAGTTCTTC.

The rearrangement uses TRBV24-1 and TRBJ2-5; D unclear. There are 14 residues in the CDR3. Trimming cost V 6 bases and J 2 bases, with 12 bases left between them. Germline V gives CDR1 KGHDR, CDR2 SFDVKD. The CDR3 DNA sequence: TGTGCCACCAGTTCATGGGATTTTCAAGAGACCCAGTACTTC. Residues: CATSSWDFQETQYF.